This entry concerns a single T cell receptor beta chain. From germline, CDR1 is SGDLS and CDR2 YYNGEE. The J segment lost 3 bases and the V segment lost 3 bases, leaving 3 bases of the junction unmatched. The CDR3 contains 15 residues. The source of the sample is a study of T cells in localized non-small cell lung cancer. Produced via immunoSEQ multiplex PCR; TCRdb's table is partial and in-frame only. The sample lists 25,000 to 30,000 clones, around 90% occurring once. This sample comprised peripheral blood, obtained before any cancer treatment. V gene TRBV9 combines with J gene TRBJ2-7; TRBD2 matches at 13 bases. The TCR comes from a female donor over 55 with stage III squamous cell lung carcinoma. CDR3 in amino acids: CASSEGLAGNYEQYF. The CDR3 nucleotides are TGTGCCAGCAGCGAGGGACTAGCGGGAAACTACGAGCAGTACTTC.